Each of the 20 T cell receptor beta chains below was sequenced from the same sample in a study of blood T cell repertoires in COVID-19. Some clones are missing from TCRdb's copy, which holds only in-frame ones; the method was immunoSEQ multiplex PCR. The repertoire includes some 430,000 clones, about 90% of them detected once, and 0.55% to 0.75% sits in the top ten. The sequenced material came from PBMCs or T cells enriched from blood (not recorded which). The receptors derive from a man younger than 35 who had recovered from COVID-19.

CDR3 DNA: TGCGCCAGCAGCTTGGGTCGCAGTAGCACAGATACGCAGTATTTT. Translating it yields CASSLGRSSTDTQYF. The rearrangement joins TRBV5-1 to TRBJ2-3; D not certain. The length of the CDR3 is 15 residues. The ends were cut back, 0 bases at V and 0 bases at J, with 8 bases in the middle. CDR1 is SGHRS, CDR2 YFSETQ, per germline.

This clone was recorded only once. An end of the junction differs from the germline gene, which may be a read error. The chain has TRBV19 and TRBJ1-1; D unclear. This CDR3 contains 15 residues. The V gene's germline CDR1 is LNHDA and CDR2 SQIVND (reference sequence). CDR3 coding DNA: TGTACCAGTAGTACCTCCCACAGCATGAACACTGAAGCTTTCTTT. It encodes CTSSTSHSMNTEAFF.

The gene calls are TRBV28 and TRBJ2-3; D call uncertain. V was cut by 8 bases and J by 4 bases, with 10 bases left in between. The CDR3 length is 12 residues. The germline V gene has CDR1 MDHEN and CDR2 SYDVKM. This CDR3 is CASYTRADTQYF. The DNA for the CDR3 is TGTGCCAGCTATACGAGAGCAGATACGCAGTATTTT. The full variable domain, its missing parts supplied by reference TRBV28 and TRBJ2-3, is DVKVTQSSRYLVKRTGEKVFLECVQDMDHENMFWYRQDPGLGLRLIYFSYDVKMKEKGDIPEGYSVSREKKERFSLILESASTNQTSMYLCASYTRADTQYFGPGTRLTVL.

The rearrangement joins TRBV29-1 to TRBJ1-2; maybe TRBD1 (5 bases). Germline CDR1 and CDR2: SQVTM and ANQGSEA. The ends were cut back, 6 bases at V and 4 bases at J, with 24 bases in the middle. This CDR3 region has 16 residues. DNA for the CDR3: TGCAGCGTGGCCGGACCCACAGGCCAATTTGGCTATGGCTACACCTTC. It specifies CSVAGPTGQFGYGYTF.

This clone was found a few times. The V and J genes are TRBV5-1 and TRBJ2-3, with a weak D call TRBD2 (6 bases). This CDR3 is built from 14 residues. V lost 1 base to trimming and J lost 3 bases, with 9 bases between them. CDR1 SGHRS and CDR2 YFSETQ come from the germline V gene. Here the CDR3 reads CASSLNSGTDTQYF. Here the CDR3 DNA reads TGCGCCAGCAGCTTGAACAGCGGGACAGATACGCAGTATTTT.

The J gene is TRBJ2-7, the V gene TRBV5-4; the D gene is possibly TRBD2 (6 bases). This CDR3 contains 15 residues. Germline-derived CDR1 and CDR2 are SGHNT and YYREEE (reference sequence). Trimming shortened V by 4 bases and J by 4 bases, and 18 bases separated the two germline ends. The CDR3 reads CASSASSSGLYEQYF. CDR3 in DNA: TGTGCCAGCAGCGCCTCGTCGAGCGGACTATACGAGCAGTACTTC.

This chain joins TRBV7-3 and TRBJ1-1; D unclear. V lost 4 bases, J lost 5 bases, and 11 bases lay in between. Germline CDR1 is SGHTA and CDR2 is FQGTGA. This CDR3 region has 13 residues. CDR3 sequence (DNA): TGTGCCAGCAGCTCCGGACTCATGACTGAAGCTTTCTTT. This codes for CASSSGLMTEAFF.

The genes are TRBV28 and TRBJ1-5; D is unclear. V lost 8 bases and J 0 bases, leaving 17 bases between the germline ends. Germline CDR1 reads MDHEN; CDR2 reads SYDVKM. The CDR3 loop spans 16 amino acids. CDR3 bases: TGTGCCAGCGCTTCAGCGGCCGCGTATAGCAATCAGCCCCAGCATTTT. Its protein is CASASAAAYSNQPQHF. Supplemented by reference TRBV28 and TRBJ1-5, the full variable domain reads DVKVTQSSRYLVKRTGEKVFLECVQDMDHENMFWYRQDPGLGLRLIYFSYDVKMKEKGDIPEGYSVSREKKERFSLILESASTNQTSMYLCASASAAAYSNQPQHFGDGTRLSIL.

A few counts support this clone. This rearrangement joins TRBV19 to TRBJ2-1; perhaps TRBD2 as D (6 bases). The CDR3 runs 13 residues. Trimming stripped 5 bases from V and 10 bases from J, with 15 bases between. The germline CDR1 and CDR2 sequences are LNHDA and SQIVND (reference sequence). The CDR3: CASSSFQGREQFF. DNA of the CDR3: TGTGCCAGTAGTTCCTTCCAAGGGAGGGAGCAGTTCTTC.

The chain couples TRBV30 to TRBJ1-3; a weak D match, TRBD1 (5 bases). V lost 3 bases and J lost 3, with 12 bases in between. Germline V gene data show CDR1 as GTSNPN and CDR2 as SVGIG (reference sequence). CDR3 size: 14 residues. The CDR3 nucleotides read TGTGCCTGGAGGTCGGCAGGGAATGGAAACACCATATATTTT. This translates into CAWRSAGNGNTIYF.

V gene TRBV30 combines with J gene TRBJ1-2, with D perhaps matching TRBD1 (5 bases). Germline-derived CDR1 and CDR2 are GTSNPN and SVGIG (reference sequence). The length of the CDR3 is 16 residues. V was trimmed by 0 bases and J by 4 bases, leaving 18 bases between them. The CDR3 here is CAWSVPQGGALYGYTF. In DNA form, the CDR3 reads TGTGCCTGGAGTGTACCCCAAGGTGGGGCCCTCTATGGCTACACCTTC.

CDR3 nucleotides: TGTGCCACCAGCAGAGATGGCCTAGCGGCCACAGATACGCAGTATTTT. This sequence encodes CATSRDGLAATDTQYF. The V call is TRBV15, the J call TRBJ2-3; 7 bases map to TRBD2. V dropped 0 bases and J dropped 2; count of bases not matched to a gene: 5. Germline V gene data show CDR1 as LNHNV and CDR2 as YYDKDF (reference sequence). CDR3 size: 16 residues.

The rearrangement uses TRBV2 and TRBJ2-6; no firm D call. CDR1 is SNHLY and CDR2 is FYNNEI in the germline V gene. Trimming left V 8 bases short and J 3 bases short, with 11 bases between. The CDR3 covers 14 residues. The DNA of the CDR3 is TGTGCCAGCGAACTATCTGGTGGGGCCAACGTCCTGACTTTC. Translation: CASELSGGANVLTF. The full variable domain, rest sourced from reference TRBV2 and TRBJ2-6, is EPEVTQTPSHQVTQMGQEVILRCVPISNHLYFYWYRQILGQKVEFLVSFYNNEISEKSEIFDDQFSVERPDGSNFTLKIRSTKLEDSAMYFCASELSGGANVLTFGAGSRLTVL.

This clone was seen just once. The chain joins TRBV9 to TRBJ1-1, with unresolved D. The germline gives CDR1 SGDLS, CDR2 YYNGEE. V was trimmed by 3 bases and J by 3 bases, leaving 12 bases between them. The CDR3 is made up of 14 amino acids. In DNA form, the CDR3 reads TGTGCCAGCAGCGGCTACGGGGTACACACTGAAGCTTTCTTT. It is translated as CASSGYGVHTEAFF.

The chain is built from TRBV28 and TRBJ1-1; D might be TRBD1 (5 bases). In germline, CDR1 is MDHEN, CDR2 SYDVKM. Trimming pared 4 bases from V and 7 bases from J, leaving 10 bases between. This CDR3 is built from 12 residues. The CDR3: CASSSRGDEAFF. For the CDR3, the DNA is TGTGCCAGCAGTTCCCGGGGGGATGAAGCTTTCTTT.

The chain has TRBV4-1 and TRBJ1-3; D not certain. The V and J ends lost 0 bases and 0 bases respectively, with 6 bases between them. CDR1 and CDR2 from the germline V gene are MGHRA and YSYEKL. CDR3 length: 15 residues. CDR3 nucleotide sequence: TGCGCCAGCAGCCAAGAGGGCTACTCTGGAAACACCATATATTTT. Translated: CASSQEGYSGNTIYF.

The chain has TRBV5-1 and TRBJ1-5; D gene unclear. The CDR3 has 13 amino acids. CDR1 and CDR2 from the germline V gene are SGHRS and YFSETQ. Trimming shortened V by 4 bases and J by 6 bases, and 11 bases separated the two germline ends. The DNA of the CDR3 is TGCGCCAGCAGCAGCGGACCGTCTCAGCCCCAGCATTTT. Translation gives CASSSGPSQPQHF. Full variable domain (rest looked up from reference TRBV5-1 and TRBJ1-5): KAGVTQTPRYLIKTRGQQVTLSCSPISGHRSVSWYQQTPGQGLQFLFEYFSETQRNKGNFPGRFSGRQFSNSRSEMNVSTLELGDSALYLCASSSGPSQPQHFGDGTRLSIL.

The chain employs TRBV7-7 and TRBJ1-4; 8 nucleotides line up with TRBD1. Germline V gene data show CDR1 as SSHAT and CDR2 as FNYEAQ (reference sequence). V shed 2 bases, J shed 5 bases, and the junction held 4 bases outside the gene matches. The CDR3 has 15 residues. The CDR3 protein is CASSLRWDRNEKLFF. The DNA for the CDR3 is TGTGCCAGCAGCTTAAGGTGGGACAGGAATGAAAAACTGTTTTTT.

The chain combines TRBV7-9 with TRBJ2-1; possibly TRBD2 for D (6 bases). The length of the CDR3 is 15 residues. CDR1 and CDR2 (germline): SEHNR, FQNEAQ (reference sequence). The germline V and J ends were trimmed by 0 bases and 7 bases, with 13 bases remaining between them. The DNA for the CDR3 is TGTGCCAGCAGCTTAGCGGGAGGCGACTCTAATGAGCAGTTCTTC. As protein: CASSLAGGDSNEQFF.

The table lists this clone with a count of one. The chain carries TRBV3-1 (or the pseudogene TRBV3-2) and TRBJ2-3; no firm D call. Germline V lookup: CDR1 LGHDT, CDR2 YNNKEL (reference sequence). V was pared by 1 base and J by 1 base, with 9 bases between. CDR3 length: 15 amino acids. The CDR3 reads CASSQGSTRTDTQYF. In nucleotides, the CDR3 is TGTGCCAGCAGCCAAGGGAGTACCCGCACAGATACGCAGTATTTT.